This TCR beta chain was captured in a study of radiotherapy plus CTLA-4 blockade in lung cancer (dated by TCRdb to 2017 to 2018). Concerning the study at large: Objective responses were observed in around 20% of enrolled patients, and disease control was achieved in around 28%. Results and caveats for the whole study, not just this receptor: The strongest predictors of response, as reported, were early dynamic changes in blood T cell clones along with a rise in serum interferon-beta after radiation. After treatment with radiotherapy and ipilimumab, TCR clones that came from tumors expanded in the peripheral blood.

Library preparation was by the immunoSEQ multiplex PCR assay. What TCRdb holds here is the immuneACCESS table cut down to in-frame rearrangements. Part of the clones is not present; checked against another copy, under half of the missing clones reflect an unresolved V gene, and the others are unexplained. Within this sample are approximately 94,000 clones, with around 84% of them counted one time only. Roughly 26% of the sample comes from the top ten. Focal radiation therapy combined with CTLA-4 blockade (ipilimumab) was tested in patients with chemo-refractory metastatic non-small-cell lung cancer. At the junction V is shortened by 5 bases and J by 0 bases, with 4 bases in between. The CDR3 runs 12 residues from the cysteine to the phenylalanine. Of all the DNA, just the CDR3 is kept, 36 bases in frame from base 1. Reading the germline V gene (reference sequence) gives CDR1 MNHNY and CDR2 SVGAGI.

A remark on this clone: Its antigen target is currently unknown. The record has no base qualities; no much larger clone is one base away.

The clonotype comes from a human donor with non-small cell lung cancer that progressed on radiotherapy plus ipilimumab. The rearranged segments are TRBV6-6 and TRBJ1-1; the D gene cannot be named for sure. The specimen was peripheral blood, collected from a patient treated with radiotherapy plus ipilimumab. The encoded CDR3 is CASSDMNTEAFF. Read as DNA, the sequence is TGTGCCAGCAGTGACATGAACACTGAAGCTTTCTTT.